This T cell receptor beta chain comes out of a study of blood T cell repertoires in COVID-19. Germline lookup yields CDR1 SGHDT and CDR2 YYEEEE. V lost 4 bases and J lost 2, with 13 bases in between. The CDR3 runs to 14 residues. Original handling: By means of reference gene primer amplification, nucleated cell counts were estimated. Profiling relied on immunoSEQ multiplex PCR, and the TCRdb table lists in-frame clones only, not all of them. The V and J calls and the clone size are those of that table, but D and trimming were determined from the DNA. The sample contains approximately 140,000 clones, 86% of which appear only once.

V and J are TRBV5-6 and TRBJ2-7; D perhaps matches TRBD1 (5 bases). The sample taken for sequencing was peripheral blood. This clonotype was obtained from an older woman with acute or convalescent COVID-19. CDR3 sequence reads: CASSITDRAYEQYF. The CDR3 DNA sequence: TGTGCCAGCAGCATTACCGACAGAGCCTACGAGCAGTACTTC.